The clone carrying this T cell receptor beta chain was recorded at least ten times. CDR3 size: 13 residues. Germline values: CDR1 SGHTA, CDR2 FQGTGA. With V trimmed by 2 bases and J by 10 bases, 3 bases remained unmatched. The second PCR ran roughly 6 to 11 cycles with a sample-barcoded 5' primer and J-beta primers. A template-switch adaptor with 12 random nucleotides tagged each cDNA molecule. TCRdb reanalysed the 5' RACE reads using MiXCR and keeps one entry per CDR3 protein. The repertoire holds about 1 million distinct CDR3 sequences, with around 25% as singletons. The sample is drawn from a study of blood T cells in healthy people across ages. In addition, the sample was reused for a study of T cells of mothers and their children. From that study: Once extracted, all RNA went into cDNA synthesis at 1.5 ug per 15 ul. The yield was over 9.5 million TCR beta CDR3 reads from each mother and around 2.9 million from each child.

Source material: blood. The chain couples TRBV7-3 to TRBJ2-1, with 9 bases matching TRBD2. The sequence derives from a girl between 2 and 10 years old in good health. The CDR3: CASSLGLATEQFF. The CDR3 DNA sequence: TGTGCCAGCAGCTTAGGACTAGCGACCGAGCAGTTCTTC.